These 24 T cell receptor beta chains were sequenced from one sample in a study of blood T cell repertoires in COVID-19. The method was immunoSEQ multiplex PCR; TCRdb's version includes in-frame clones alone and lacks a portion of them. Among a few hundred thousand clones listed, approximately 86% were seen once. The sequencing input was peripheral blood. The receptors derive from a man of 80 years or more with acute or convalescent COVID-19.

The rearrangement joins TRBV6-2 or TRBV6-3 to TRBJ1-2; 7 positions agree with TRBD1. The CDR3 runs to 14 residues. Losses at the gene ends were 5 bases for V and 7 bases for J; bases not matched to a gene: 10. The germline gives CDR1 MNHEY, CDR2 SVGEGT. CDR3 bases: TGTGCCAGCAGTGAGGGGGCGCATTTCAGTGGCTACACCTTC. Encoded protein: CASSEGAHFSGYTF.

V usage is TRBV11-3 and J usage is TRBJ1-6, with 8 bases aligning to TRBD1. Germline V CDR1 and CDR2: SGHNT, YENEEA. The V segment lost 4 bases and the J segment 5 bases; nucleotides outside the gene matches: 1. This CDR3 is built from 14 residues. CDR3 in DNA: TGTGCCAGCAGCTCGGGACAGGATAATTCACCCCTCCACTTT. Protein sequence: CASSSGQDNSPLHF.

This rearrangement joins TRBV7-8 to TRBJ2-4; 9 positions agree with TRBD1. CDR3 size: 19 residues. The junction had 16 bases not matched to a gene; V was cut back by 5 bases and J by 2 bases. Looked up from germline, CDR1 is SGHVS and CDR2 is FQNEAQ. For the CDR3, the DNA is TGTGCCAGCAGCCCATATATCCGGGACAGGGATCTGTCCAAAAACATTCAGTACTTC. Protein sequence: CASSPYIRDRDLSKNIQYF.

V is TRBV5-5 and J is TRBJ2-3, with 12 bases identical to TRBD2. Germline CDR1 reads SGHKS; CDR2 reads YYEKEE (reference sequence). The trim removed 6 bases at V and 3 bases at J, leaving 5 bases unmatched. This CDR3 comprises 15 residues. The chain's CDR3 is CASNKLAGGTDTQYF. As DNA, the CDR3 is TGTGCCAGCAATAAACTAGCGGGAGGAACAGATACGCAGTATTTT.

The V gene is TRBV19, the J gene TRBJ1-3; weak D call: TRBD1 (6 bases). V was pared by 1 base and J by 0 bases, with 16 bases between. Per germline, CDR1 LNHDA and CDR2 SQIVND (reference sequence). This CDR3 contains 18 residues. The CDR3 nucleotides are TGTGCCAGTAGTATAGGGCCTACAGGGATCAGCTCTGGAAACACCATATATTTT. Translating gives CASSIGPTGISSGNTIYF.

V gene TRBV5-4 combines with J gene TRBJ2-3, with TRBD2 matching 9 bases. CDR3 length: 15 amino acids. CDR1 and CDR2 from the germline V gene are SGHNT and YYREEE (reference sequence). Germline trimming cut 5 bases from V and 2 bases from J; bases unmatched to any gene: 6. The CDR3 protein is CASSLAGILTDTQYF. CDR3 nucleotides: TGTGCCAGCAGTCTAGCGGGGATACTCACAGATACGCAGTATTTT.

This clone was counted once. The chain joins TRBV7-2 to TRBJ1-2, with TRBD1 identical over 8 bases. Looked up from germline, CDR1 is SGHTA and CDR2 is FQGNSA. The CDR3 is 17 residues long. V lost 5 bases, J lost 4 bases, and 15 bases stayed unmatched. CDR3 residues: CASSPLTGEVWAYGYTF. CDR3 nucleotides: TGTGCCAGCAGCCCCTTGACAGGGGAGGTCTGGGCCTATGGCTACACCTTC.

V gene TRBV29-1 combines with J gene TRBJ1-3; weak D call: TRBD1 (6 bases). Per germline, CDR1 SQVTM and CDR2 ANQGSEA. The CDR3 covers 17 residues. Trimming shortened V by 2 bases and J by 4 bases, and 21 bases separated the two germline ends. The CDR3 region is CSVELVYGRGRGNTIYF. CDR3 nucleotide sequence: TGCAGCGTTGAATTGGTTTACGGCAGGGGAAGGGGAAACACCATATATTTT.

V and J are TRBV2 and TRBJ2-5; D ambiguous. The V gene's germline CDR1 is SNHLY and CDR2 FYNNEI. The CDR3 is 13 amino acids. Trimming stripped 7 bases from V and 5 bases from J, with 14 bases between. The CDR3 sequence is CASKARGVETQYF. As DNA, the CDR3 is TGTGCCAGCAAAGCACGCGGCGTGGAGACCCAGTACTTC.

The CDR3 reads CSVEGLGSYNEQFF. The CDR3 nucleotides read TGCAGCGTTGAGGGACTAGGGAGTTACAATGAGCAGTTCTTC. This rearrangement joins TRBV29-1 to TRBJ2-1, with 8 positions matching TRBD2. After removal of 3 bases from V and 4 bases from J, the junction contained 5 bases not matched to a gene. The length of the CDR3 is 14 residues. CDR1 is SQVTM, CDR2 ANQGSEA, per germline.

The rearrangement uses TRBV5-1 and TRBJ1-3, with no clear D. The V gene's germline CDR1 is SGHRS and CDR2 YFSETQ. V was clipped by 0 bases and J by 4 bases, with 11 bases between them. The CDR3 runs 15 residues. The CDR3, as DNA: TGCGCCAGCAGCTTGGATACAGCCTCCGGAAACACCATATATTTT. This sequence encodes CASSLDTASGNTIYF.

This sequence joins TRBV5-1 and TRBJ1-4, with a weak D call TRBD1 (5 bases). V lost 7 bases, J lost 0 bases, and 10 bases lay in between. CDR3 length equals 14 residues. Germline V gene lookup returns CDR1 SGHRS and CDR2 YFSETQ. The CDR3 spells CASQTGATNEKLFF. The CDR3 DNA is TGCGCCAGCCAAACAGGAGCAACTAATGAAAAACTGTTTTTT.

The J gene is TRBJ2-7, the V gene TRBV7-2, with 13 bases identical to TRBD2. Germline assignment: CDR1 SGHTA and CDR2 FQGNSA. CDR3 length: 15 amino acids. V lost 5 bases to trimming and J lost 2 bases; unmatched junction nucleotides: 3. The CDR3 region is CASSRGLAGAYEQYF. The CDR3 coding sequence is TGTGCCAGCAGCAGAGGACTAGCGGGGGCCTACGAGCAGTACTTC.

The V gene is TRBV6-5, the J gene TRBJ2-1; no clear D gene. Germline V gives CDR1 MNHEY, CDR2 SVGAGI. Trimming stripped 6 bases from V and 0 bases from J, with 9 bases between. The CDR3 totals 14 residues. CDR3 bases: TGTGCCAGCAGGGTATCGAGCTCCTACAATGAGCAGTTCTTC. Its translation is CASRVSSSYNEQFF.

This rearrangement joins TRBV6-2 or TRBV6-3 to TRBJ1-2; D remains ambiguous. The CDR3 contains 13 residues. The germline V gene encodes CDR1 MNHEY and CDR2 SVGEGT. V shed 1 base and J shed 3 bases, with 6 bases lying between them. The DNA of the CDR3 is TGTGCCAGCAGTTACTACTCCGACTATGGCTACACCTTC. This gives the protein CASSYYSDYGYTF.

The V gene is TRBV11-3, the J gene TRBJ2-1; 11 bases map to TRBD2. With V trimmed by 3 bases and J by 9 bases, 7 bases remained unmatched. Germline CDR1 is SGHNT and CDR2 is YENEEA. This CDR3 is 15 amino acids long. The CDR3 sequence: CASSLGSGGGPEQFF. DNA of the CDR3: TGTGCCAGCAGCTTGGGTAGCGGGGGGGGTCCTGAGCAGTTCTTC.

The chain has TRBV5-5 and TRBJ1-5; D may be TRBD1 (6 bases). CDR3 size: 15 residues. V shed 8 bases and J shed 2 bases, with 17 bases lying between them. Germline assignment: CDR1 SGHKS and CDR2 YYEKEE (reference sequence). The CDR3 protein is CASEAGAWGNQPQHF. CDR3 DNA: TGTGCCAGTGAGGCGGGGGCATGGGGCAATCAGCCCCAGCATTTT.

The table lists this clone with a few counts. The chain employs TRBV9 and TRBJ1-4, with TRBD1 identical over 8 bases. Germline-derived CDR1 and CDR2 are SGDLS and YYNGEE. With V trimmed by 4 bases and J by 3 bases, 2 bases remained unmatched. This CDR3 has 14 residues. For the CDR3, the DNA is TGTGCCAGCAGCCCGGGACAGGCTAATGAAAAACTGTTTTTT. Amino acids: CASSPGQANEKLFF.

This clone was recorded once. The chain's CDR3 is CASSPTGGWGEKLFF. CDR3 bases: TGTGCCAGCAGCCCCACAGGGGGCTGGGGTGAAAAACTGTTTTTT. The chain carries TRBV7-9 and TRBJ1-4, with 9 bases identical to TRBD1. V lost 5 bases and J lost 7; bases outside the gene matches: 8. Germline V gives CDR1 SEHNR, CDR2 FQNEAQ (reference sequence). The CDR3 is made up of 15 amino acids.

In nucleotides, the CDR3 is TGTGCCAGCAGCCTTAGCTCCTACAATGAGCAGTTCTTC. Translating it yields CASSLSSYNEQFF. J is TRBJ2-1 and V is TRBV27; D gene ambiguous. The CDR3 extends over 13 amino acids. Between the trimmed V and J ends, which lost 6 bases and 0 bases, there was a span of 6 bases. CDR1 MNHEY and CDR2 SMNVEV come from the germline V gene (reference sequence).

This chain uses TRBV18 with TRBJ1-2, with 12 bases matching TRBD1. With V trimmed by 2 bases and J by 8 bases, 6 bases remained unmatched. CDR3 length: 15 residues. CDR1 is KGHSH, CDR2 LQKENI, per germline. CDR3 coding DNA: TGTGCCAGCTCACCAGGGGACAGGGGGCGAGGAGGCTACACCTTC. It specifies CASSPGDRGRGGYTF.

The chain is built from TRBV4-1 and TRBJ2-3, with 8 positions matching TRBD2. This CDR3 is built from 16 residues. J gave up 2 bases and V 0 bases, and 4 bases lay outside the gene matches. Germline loops: CDR1 MGHRA, CDR2 YSYEKL. CDR3 amino acids: CASSQDISGVTDTQYF. The CDR3 bases are TGCGCCAGCAGCCAAGATATTAGCGGGGTCACAGATACGCAGTATTTT.

The V call is TRBV11-1, the J call TRBJ1-2; no definite D call. V lost 1 base and J lost 3, with 9 bases in between. The germline V gene encodes CDR1 SGHAT and CDR2 FQDESV (reference sequence). The CDR3 spans 14 residues. The CDR3 protein is CASSLGRTDYGYTF. Here the CDR3 DNA reads TGTGCCAGCAGCTTAGGACGGACTGACTATGGCTACACCTTC. Looking up the rest from reference TRBV11-1 and TRBJ1-2 gives the full variable domain: EAEVAQSPRYKITEKSQAVAFWCDPISGHATLYWYRQILGQGPELLVQFQDESVVDDSQLPKDRFSAERLKGVDSTLKIQPAELGDSAMYLCASSLGRTDYGYTFGSGTRLTVV.

The chain couples TRBV6-5 to TRBJ1-1; TRBD1 agrees at 8 bases. The CDR3 loop spans 14 amino acids. Trimming took 7 bases from V and 1 from J; bases not matched to a gene: 5. The germline gives CDR1 MNHEY, CDR2 SVGAGI. Written as DNA, the CDR3 is TGTGCCAGCATCAGACAGGGGAGGAACACTGAAGCTTTCTTT. This codes for CASIRQGRNTEAFF.